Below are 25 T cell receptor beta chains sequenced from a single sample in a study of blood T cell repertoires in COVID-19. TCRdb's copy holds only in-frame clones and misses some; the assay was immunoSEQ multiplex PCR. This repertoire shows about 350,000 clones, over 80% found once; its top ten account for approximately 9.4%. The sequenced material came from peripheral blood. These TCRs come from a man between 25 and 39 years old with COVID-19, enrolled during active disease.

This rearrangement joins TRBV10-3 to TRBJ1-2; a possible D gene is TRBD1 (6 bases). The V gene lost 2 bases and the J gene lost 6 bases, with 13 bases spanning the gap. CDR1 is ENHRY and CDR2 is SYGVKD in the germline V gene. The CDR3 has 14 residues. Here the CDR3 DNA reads TGTGCCATCAGTGAGGGGGGCGCGGGCCATGGCTACACCTTC. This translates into CAISEGGAGHGYTF.

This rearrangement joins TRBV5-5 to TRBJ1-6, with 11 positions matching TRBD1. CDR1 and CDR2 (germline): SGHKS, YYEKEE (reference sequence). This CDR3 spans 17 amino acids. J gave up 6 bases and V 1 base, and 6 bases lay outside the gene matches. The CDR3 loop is CASSLLGGTGGNSPLHF. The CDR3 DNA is TGTGCCAGCAGCTTGCTCGGTGGGACAGGGGGTAATTCACCCCTCCACTTT.

CDR3 DNA: TGTGCCAGCACCTTAGGGACTAGCGGGACCGAGCAGTACTTC. This gives the protein CASTLGTSGTEQYF. The genes are TRBV2 and TRBJ2-7, with TRBD2 matching over 13 bases. CDR3 length: 14 amino acids. In germline, CDR1 is SNHLY, CDR2 FYNNEI. V lost 7 bases, J lost 6 bases, and 6 bases stayed unmatched.

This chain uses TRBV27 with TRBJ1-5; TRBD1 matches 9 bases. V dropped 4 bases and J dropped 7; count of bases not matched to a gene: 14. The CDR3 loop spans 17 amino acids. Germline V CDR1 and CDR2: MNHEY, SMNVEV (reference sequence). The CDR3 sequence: CASSSHLFTGGRQPQHF. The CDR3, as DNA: TGTGCCAGCAGTTCTCACTTGTTCACAGGGGGCAGGCAGCCCCAGCATTTT.

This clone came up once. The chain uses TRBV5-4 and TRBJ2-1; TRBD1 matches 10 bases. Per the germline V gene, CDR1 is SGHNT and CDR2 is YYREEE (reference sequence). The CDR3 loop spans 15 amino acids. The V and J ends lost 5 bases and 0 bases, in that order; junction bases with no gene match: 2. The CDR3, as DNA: TGTGCCAGCAGTGGGGACAGGGGCTCCTACAATGAGCAGTTCTTC. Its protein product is CASSGDRGSYNEQFF.

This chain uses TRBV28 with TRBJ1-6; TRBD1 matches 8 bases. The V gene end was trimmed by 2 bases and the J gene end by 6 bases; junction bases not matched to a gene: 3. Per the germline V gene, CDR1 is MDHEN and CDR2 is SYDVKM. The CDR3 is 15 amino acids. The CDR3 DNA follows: TGTGCCAGCAGTTTACGACAGGGGAGTAATTCACCCCTCCACTTT. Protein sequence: CASSLRQGSNSPLHF.

The CDR3 sequence: CASSLEGWGTGGSSGNTIYF. The CDR3, as DNA: TGTGCCAGCAGCTTAGAAGGATGGGGGACAGGAGGGAGCTCTGGAAACACCATATATTTT. J is TRBJ1-3 and V is TRBV11-2; the match to TRBD1 covers 8 bases. Germline V gives CDR1 SGHAT, CDR2 FQNNGV. The CDR3 has 20 amino acids. Trimming took 0 bases from V and 0 from J; bases not matched to a gene: 13.

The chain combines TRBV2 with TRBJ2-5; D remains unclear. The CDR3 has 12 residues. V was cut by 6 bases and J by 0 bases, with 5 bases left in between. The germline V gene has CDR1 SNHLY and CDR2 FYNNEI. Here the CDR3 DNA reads TGTGCCAGCAGACAATACCAAGAGACCCAGTACTTC. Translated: CASRQYQETQYF. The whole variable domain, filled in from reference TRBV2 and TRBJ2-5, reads EPEVTQTPSHQVTQMGQEVILRCVPISNHLYFYWYRQILGQKVEFLVSFYNNEISEKSEIFDDQFSVERPDGSNFTLKIRSTKLEDSAMYFCASRQYQETQYFGPGTRLLVL.

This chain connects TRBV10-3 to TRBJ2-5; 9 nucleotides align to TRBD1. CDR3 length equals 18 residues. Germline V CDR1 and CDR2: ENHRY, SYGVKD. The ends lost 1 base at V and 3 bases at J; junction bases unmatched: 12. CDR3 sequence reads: CAISEWASGTGFEETQYF. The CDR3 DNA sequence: TGTGCCATCAGTGAGTGGGCCAGCGGGACAGGGTTCGAAGAGACCCAGTACTTC.

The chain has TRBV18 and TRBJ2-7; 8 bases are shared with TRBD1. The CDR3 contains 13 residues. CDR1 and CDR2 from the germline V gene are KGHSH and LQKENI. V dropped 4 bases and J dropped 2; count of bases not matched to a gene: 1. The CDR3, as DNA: TGTGCCAGCTCACTACAGGGGGCCTACGAGCAGTACTTC. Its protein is CASSLQGAYEQYF. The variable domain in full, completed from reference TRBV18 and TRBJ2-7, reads NAGVMQNPRHLVRRRGQEARLRCSPMKGHSHVYWYRQLPEEGLKFMVYLQKENIIDESGMPKERFSAEFPKEGPSILRIQQVVRGDSAAYFCASSLQGAYEQYFGPGTRLTVT.

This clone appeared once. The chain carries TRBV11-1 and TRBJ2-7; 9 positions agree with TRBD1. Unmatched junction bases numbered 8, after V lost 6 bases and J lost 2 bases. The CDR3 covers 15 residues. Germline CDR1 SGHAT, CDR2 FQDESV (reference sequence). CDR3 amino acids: CASSSGTGWTYEQYF. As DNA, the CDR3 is TGTGCCAGCAGTTCCGGGACAGGGTGGACCTACGAGCAGTACTTC.

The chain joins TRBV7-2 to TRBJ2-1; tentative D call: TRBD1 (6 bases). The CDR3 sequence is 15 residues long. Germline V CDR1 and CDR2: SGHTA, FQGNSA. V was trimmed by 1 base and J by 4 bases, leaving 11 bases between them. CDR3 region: CASSLETGKYNEQFF. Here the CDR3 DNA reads TGTGCCAGCAGCTTAGAGACAGGAAAATACAATGAGCAGTTCTTC.

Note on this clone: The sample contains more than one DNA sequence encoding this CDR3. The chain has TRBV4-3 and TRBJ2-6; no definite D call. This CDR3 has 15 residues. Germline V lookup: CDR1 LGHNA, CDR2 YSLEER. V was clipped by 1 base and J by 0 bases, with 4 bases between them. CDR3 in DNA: TGCGCCAGCAGCCAAGCGGGCTCTGGGGCCAACGTCCTGACTTTC. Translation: CASSQAGSGANVLTF.

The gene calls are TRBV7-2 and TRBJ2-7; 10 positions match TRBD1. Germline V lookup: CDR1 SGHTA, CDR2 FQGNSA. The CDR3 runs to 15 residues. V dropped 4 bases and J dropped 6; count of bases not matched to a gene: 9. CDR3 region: CASSSPRTGGGEQYF. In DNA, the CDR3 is TGTGCCAGCAGCTCTCCTCGGACAGGGGGGGGCGAGCAGTACTTC.

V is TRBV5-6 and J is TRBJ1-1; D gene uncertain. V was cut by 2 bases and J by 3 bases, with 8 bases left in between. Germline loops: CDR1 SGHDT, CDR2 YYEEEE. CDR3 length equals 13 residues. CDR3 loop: CASSFDRDTEAFF. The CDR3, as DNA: TGTGCCAGCAGCTTTGACCGGGACACTGAAGCTTTCTTT.

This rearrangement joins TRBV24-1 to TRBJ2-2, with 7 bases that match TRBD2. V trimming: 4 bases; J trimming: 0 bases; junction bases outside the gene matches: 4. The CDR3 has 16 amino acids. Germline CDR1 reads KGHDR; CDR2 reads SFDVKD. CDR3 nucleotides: TGTGCCACCAGTGACCGCAGCGGGGCGAACACCGGGGAGCTGTTTTTT. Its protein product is CATSDRSGANTGELFF.

In DNA, the CDR3 is TGCAGTGCTAGAGCAGGGGGCGAGCAGTACTTC. Translated, it gives CSARAGGEQYF. The gene calls are TRBV20-1 and TRBJ2-7, with 7 bases aligning to TRBD1. The CDR3 runs to 11 residues. The germline V gene has CDR1 DFQATT and CDR2 SNEGSKA (reference sequence). J gave up 6 bases and V 1 base, and 0 bases lay outside the gene matches.

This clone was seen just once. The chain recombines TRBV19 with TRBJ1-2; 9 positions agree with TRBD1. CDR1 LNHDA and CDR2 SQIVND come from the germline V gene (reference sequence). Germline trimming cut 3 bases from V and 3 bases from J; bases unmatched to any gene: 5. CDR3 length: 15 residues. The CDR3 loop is CASSIGTGGHYGYTF. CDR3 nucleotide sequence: TGTGCCAGTAGTATCGGAACAGGGGGCCACTATGGCTACACCTTC.

CDR3 loop: CASSAARTANYGYTF. The CDR3 DNA sequence: TGTGCCAGCAGCGCCGCTCGGACAGCTAACTATGGCTACACCTTC. V is TRBV6-2 or TRBV6-3 and J is TRBJ1-2, with D possibly being TRBD1 (6 bases). Trimming stripped 6 bases from V and 0 bases from J, with 14 bases between. The CDR3 loop spans 15 amino acids. Germline V gives CDR1 MNHEY, CDR2 SVGEGT.

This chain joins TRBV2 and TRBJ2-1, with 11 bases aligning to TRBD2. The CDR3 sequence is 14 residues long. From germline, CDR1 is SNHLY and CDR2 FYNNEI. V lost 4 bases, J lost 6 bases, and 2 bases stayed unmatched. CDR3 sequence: CASSGTSGSNEQFF. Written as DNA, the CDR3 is TGTGCCAGCAGTGGCACTAGCGGGAGCAATGAGCAGTTCTTC.

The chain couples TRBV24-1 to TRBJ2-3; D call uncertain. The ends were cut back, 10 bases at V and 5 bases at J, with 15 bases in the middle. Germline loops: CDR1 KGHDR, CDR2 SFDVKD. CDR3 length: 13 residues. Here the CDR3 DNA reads TGTGCCACTTCTACCGATGCCTTAGATACGCAGTATTTT. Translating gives CATSTDALDTQYF.

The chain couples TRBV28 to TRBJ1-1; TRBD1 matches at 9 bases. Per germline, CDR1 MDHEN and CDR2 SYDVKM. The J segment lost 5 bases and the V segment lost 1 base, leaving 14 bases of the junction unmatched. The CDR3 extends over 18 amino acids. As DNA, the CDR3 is TGTGCCAGCAGTTTATCCTTCGGACAGGGGCACAGCAAGACTGAAGCTTTCTTT. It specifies CASSLSFGQGHSKTEAFF.

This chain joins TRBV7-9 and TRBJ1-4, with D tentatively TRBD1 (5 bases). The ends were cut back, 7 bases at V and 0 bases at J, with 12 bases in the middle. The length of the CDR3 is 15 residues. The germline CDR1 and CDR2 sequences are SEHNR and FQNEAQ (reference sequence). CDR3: CASINQGTTNEKLFF. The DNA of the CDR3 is TGTGCCAGCATAAACCAGGGTACAACTAATGAAAAACTGTTTTTT.

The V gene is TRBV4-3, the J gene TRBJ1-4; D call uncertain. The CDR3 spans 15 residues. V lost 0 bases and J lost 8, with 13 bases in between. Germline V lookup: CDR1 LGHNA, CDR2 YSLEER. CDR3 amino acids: CASSQDWGGGEKLFF. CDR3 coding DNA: TGCGCCAGCAGCCAAGATTGGGGAGGAGGGGAAAAACTGTTTTTT.

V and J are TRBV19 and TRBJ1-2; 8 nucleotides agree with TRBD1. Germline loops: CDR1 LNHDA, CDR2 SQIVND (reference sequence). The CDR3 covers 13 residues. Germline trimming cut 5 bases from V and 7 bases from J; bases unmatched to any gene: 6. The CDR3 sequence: CASSFPDRAGYTF. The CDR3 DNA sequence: TGTGCCAGTAGTTTCCCGGACAGGGCTGGCTACACCTTC.